A single sample gave rise to the 22 T cell receptor beta chains below, sequenced in a study of blood T cells in healthy people across ages. A sample-barcoded 5' primer and a J-beta primer mix were used in a second PCR of about 7 to 12 cycles. One entry per CDR3 protein, called by TCRdb with MiXCR from the 5' RACE reads. The sample consists of 1.8 million or so distinct CDR3 sequences, approximately 39% of them appearing once. The sequenced material came from blood. The receptors originated from a human donor in good health.

V usage is TRBV25-1 and J usage is TRBJ2-1, with D hard to call. The CDR3 runs to 14 residues. Germline V lookup: CDR1 MGHDK, CDR2 SYGVNS. Trimming pared 1 base from V and 4 bases from J, leaving 8 bases between. The CDR3: CASSEFLGYNEQFF. CDR3 DNA: TGTGCCAGCAGTGAATTTCTGGGATACAATGAGCAGTTCTTC.

On this clonotype: At one of its ends the junction is not consistent with the germline gene, which may arise from a read error. The genes are TRBV3-1 and TRBJ2-3; 10 nucleotides agree with TRBD2. CDR3 length: 15 amino acids. Germline CDR1 LGHDT, CDR2 YNNKEL (reference sequence). CDR3 DNA sequence: TGTACCAGCAGCCTTAGCGGGGGGAGCACAGATACGCAGTATTTT. Translated: CTSSLSGGSTDTQYF.

The table lists this clonotype with a few counts. The chain is built from TRBV7-2 and TRBJ2-1; D uncertain. V lost 2 bases and J 10 bases, leaving 9 bases between the germline ends. CDR1 is SGHTA and CDR2 is FQGNSA in the germline V gene. This CDR3 is built from 12 residues. This chain's CDR3 is CASSLQLSEQFF. CDR3 coding DNA: TGTGCCAGCAGCTTACAGTTATCGGAGCAGTTCTTC.

CDR3 sequence reads: CASSYTGQPNTEAFF. CDR3 nucleotide sequence: TGTGCCAGCAGCTATACGGGACAGCCGAACACTGAAGCTTTCTTT. The genes are TRBV9 and TRBJ1-1; 7 nucleotides line up with TRBD1. V shed 4 bases, J shed 1 base, and the junction held 7 bases outside the gene matches. The CDR3 consists of 15 residues. Germline V gives CDR1 SGDLS, CDR2 YYNGEE.

This clonotype was counted only a few times. V usage is TRBV12-3 or TRBV12-4 and J usage is TRBJ2-1; 10 bases line up with TRBD2. This CDR3 has 14 residues. Trimming cost V 7 bases and J 8 bases; bases outside gene matches: 8. The CDR3 here is CASTSGLANDEQFF. As DNA, the CDR3 is TGTGCCAGCACCTCGGGACTAGCGAATGATGAGCAGTTCTTC.

The sample holds a few counts of this clonotype. The chain couples TRBV7-9 to TRBJ2-5; D is unresolved. The CDR3 spans 14 residues. Germline CDR1 is SEHNR and CDR2 is FQNEAQ (reference sequence). Trimming removed 1 base at V and 5 bases at J, with 11 bases between. This chain's CDR3 is CASSLVEVWETQYF. The CDR3 nucleotides read TGTGCCAGCAGCTTAGTTGAGGTGTGGGAGACCCAGTACTTC. Drawing the rest from reference TRBV7-9 and TRBJ2-5, the complete variable domain is DTGVSQNPRHKITKRGQNVTFRCDPISEHNRLYWYRQTLGQGPEFLTYFQNEAQLEKSRLLSDRFSAERPKGSFSTLEIQRTEQGDSAMYLCASSLVEVWETQYFGPGTRLLVL.

This clonotype was seen more than once but under ten times. V and J are TRBV7-2 and TRBJ1-2; possibly TRBD1 for D (6 bases). Germline lookup yields CDR1 SGHTA and CDR2 FQGNSA. There are 14 residues in the CDR3. With 5 bases removed from V and 4 bases from J, the gap between germline ends came to 14 bases. The CDR3 DNA follows: TGTGCCAGCAGCCCCAGGGGATTTACCTATGGCTACACCTTC. Translated, it gives CASSPRGFTYGYTF.

This clonotype was detected a few times. The chain uses TRBV3-1 and TRBJ2-2, with D perhaps matching TRBD1 or TRBD2 (6 bases each). In germline, CDR1 is LGHDT, CDR2 YNNKEL (reference sequence). V lost 2 bases, J lost 1 base, and 14 bases lay in between. The CDR3 contains 17 residues. CDR3 protein: CASSQMEGELNTGELFF. For the CDR3, the DNA is TGTGCCAGCAGCCAAATGGAGGGGGAGTTGAACACCGGGGAGCTGTTTTTT.

This rearrangement joins TRBV5-1 to TRBJ2-1; TRBD1 agrees at 10 bases. Germline CDR1 and CDR2: SGHRS and YFSETQ. J lost 6 bases, V lost 3 bases, and 3 bases had no gene match. The CDR3 has 14 residues. CDR3 in DNA: TGCGCCAGCAGCTGGGGGACAGGGGCCAATGAGCAGTTCTTC. It codes for CASSWGTGANEQFF.

The chain's CDR3 is CSARKGAGDSGTEAFF. Here the CDR3 DNA reads TGCAGCGCACGAAAGGGGGCAGGGGATTCGGGCACTGAAGCTTTCTTT. The chain has TRBV29-1 and TRBJ1-1; 7 nucleotides match TRBD1. Germline-derived CDR1 and CDR2 are SQVTM and ANQGSEA. V gave up 7 bases and J gave up 4 bases; unmatched junction bases: 18. CDR3 length equals 16 residues.

This clonotype occurred a few times. This chain uses TRBV11-2 with TRBJ2-1, with 7 bases fitting TRBD2. The CDR3 runs to 16 residues. V lost 1 base, J lost 7 bases, and 10 bases stayed unmatched. CDR1 and CDR2 from the germline V gene are SGHAT and FQNNGV. CDR3 in amino acids: CASSLGARGFRNEQFF. The CDR3 DNA reads TGTGCCAGCAGCTTAGGGGCGCGGGGGTTTAGGAATGAGCAGTTCTTC.

The V and J genes are TRBV20-1 and TRBJ1-1, with D maybe TRBD1 (6 bases). CDR3 length: 13 amino acids. V lost 5 bases, J lost 1 base, and 11 bases lay in between. The germline gives CDR1 DFQATT, CDR2 SNEGSKA (reference sequence). CDR3 loop: CSAATGPNTEAFF. The CDR3 DNA is TGCAGTGCTGCCACAGGGCCGAACACTGAAGCTTTCTTT.

The rearrangement links TRBV7-8 to TRBJ1-2; D not certain. Germline CDR1 SGHVS, CDR2 FQNEAQ. This CDR3 is built from 15 residues. The V gene lost 6 bases and the J gene lost 0 bases, with 14 bases spanning the gap. CDR3 bases: TGTGCCAGCAGACCCGTTTTTTCCCCTAACTATGGCTACACCTTC. Amino acid sequence: CASRPVFSPNYGYTF.

The chain combines TRBV2 with TRBJ2-2, with D possibly called TRBD1 or TRBD2 (5 bases each). The CDR3 totals 16 residues. V was clipped by 8 bases and J by 0 bases, with 16 bases between them. Germline CDR1 SNHLY, CDR2 FYNNEI. Here the CDR3 reads CASGLTVSANTGELFF. CDR3 nucleotides: TGTGCCAGCGGACTGACAGTCTCCGCGAACACCGGGGAGCTGTTTTTT.

This clonotype appeared a few times. The chain uses TRBV29-1 and TRBJ2-5, with D possibly TRBD1 on 8 matching bases. Per the germline V gene, CDR1 is SQVTM and CDR2 is ANQGSEA. Trimming cost V 0 bases and J 5 bases, with 25 bases left between them. The CDR3 spans 18 residues. Here the CDR3 reads CSVEDQGGTGHSLETQYF. The CDR3, as DNA: TGCAGCGTTGAAGATCAGGGGGGGACAGGACATTCGTTGGAGACCCAGTACTTC.

In its sample, this clonotype was seen a few times. The chain is built from TRBV27 and TRBJ2-2; TRBD2 matches at 8 bases. Germline CDR1 MNHEY, CDR2 SMNVEV (reference sequence). The CDR3 length is 15 residues. V trimming: 6 bases; J trimming: 6 bases; junction bases outside the gene matches: 9. The CDR3 sequence: CASSLFAGGPGELFF. CDR3 sequence (DNA): TGTGCCAGCAGCCTCTTTGCGGGGGGCCCCGGGGAGCTGTTTTTT.

The rearrangement uses TRBV4-3 and TRBJ1-1; 7 bases map to TRBD1. The length of the CDR3 is 15 residues. Germline V lookup: CDR1 LGHNA, CDR2 YSLEER. After removal of 0 bases from V and 12 bases from J, the junction contained 13 bases not matched to a gene. This chain's CDR3 is CASSQEGGPGTATFF. Written as DNA, the CDR3 is TGCGCCAGCAGCCAAGAGGGGGGTCCCGGGACAGCAACTTTCTTT.

The CDR3 DNA is TGTGCCAGCAGCTTAGGTCGGGGATCAGCCAAAAACATTCAGTACTTC. This codes for CASSLGRGSAKNIQYF. J is TRBJ2-4 and V is TRBV13; a possible D gene is TRBD2 (5 bases). The CDR3 extends over 16 amino acids. CDR1 is PRHDT and CDR2 is FYEKMQ in the germline V gene (reference sequence). Between the trimmed V and J ends, which lost 0 bases and 0 bases, there was a span of 9 bases.

CDR3 DNA: TGTGCCAGCTCACCACCTACGAGCTCCTACGAGCAGTTCTTC. It yields the protein CASSPPTSSYEQFF. J is TRBJ2-1 and V is TRBV18; D is unclear. V lost 0 bases to trimming and J lost 10 bases, with 13 bases between them. The CDR3 sequence is 14 residues long. The germline gives CDR1 KGHSH, CDR2 LQKENI.

J is TRBJ2-6 and V is TRBV7-9; no firm D call. Trimming pared 2 bases from V and 3 bases from J, leaving 17 bases between. Germline CDR1 is SEHNR and CDR2 is FQNEAQ (reference sequence). This CDR3 region has 18 residues. Here the CDR3 reads CASSLSPGYGYGANVLTF. In DNA form, the CDR3 reads TGTGCCAGCAGCTTAAGCCCCGGGTACGGCTATGGGGCCAACGTCCTGACTTTC.

The chain joins TRBV9 to TRBJ2-1; TRBD2 aligns across 8 bases. This CDR3 spans 16 amino acids. From germline, CDR1 is SGDLS and CDR2 YYNGEE. V shed 4 bases, J shed 3 bases, and the junction held 9 bases outside the gene matches. The CDR3 spells CASSLYSGGLYNEQFF. The CDR3 DNA follows: TGTGCCAGCAGCTTATACAGCGGGGGCCTCTACAATGAGCAGTTCTTC.

The V gene is TRBV12-3 or TRBV12-4, the J gene TRBJ1-2; no definite D call. Trimming stripped 2 bases from V and 2 bases from J, with 9 bases between. This CDR3 has 14 amino acids. In nucleotides, the CDR3 is TGTGCCAGCAGTTTAAATATGGTCAACTATGGCTACACCTTC. As protein: CASSLNMVNYGYTF.